Shown below are 11 T cell receptor beta chains from a single sample sequenced in a study of metastatic and nonmetastatic thyroid tumors. TCRdb reprocessed the PCR reads via MiXCR. This sample has about 15,000 clones, with about 21% found just once. Thyroid surgery was preceded by no treatment in any patient. Sample: blood. The receptors stem from a female donor with papillary thyroid cancer or a benign thyroid nodule (not recorded which). Some clones in this sample may be carry-over from other donors' samples.

This clone was detected many times. The J gene is TRBJ2-3, the V gene TRBV4-3; 7 nucleotides align to TRBD2. The CDR3 extends over 16 amino acids. Germline V CDR1 and CDR2: LGHNA, YSLEER. Germline trimming cut 1 base from V and 4 bases from J; bases unmatched to any gene: 8. The CDR3 loop is CASSQGSGGIADTQYF. For the CDR3, the DNA is TGCGCCAGCAGCCAAGGGTCGGGAGGCATCGCAGATACGCAGTATTTT.

The chain carries TRBV6-1 and TRBJ2-1; tentative D call: TRBD2 (5 bases). The ends were cut back, 9 bases at V and 9 bases at J, with 15 bases in the middle. Germline values: CDR1 MNHNS, CDR2 SASEGT. CDR3 size: 12 residues. The CDR3 region has the DNA TGTGCCAGTATAGGAGGCGATACTGAGCAGTTCTTC. Its translation is CASIGGDTEQFF.

The chain employs TRBV20-1 and TRBJ1-2; D remains ambiguous. CDR1 and CDR2 (germline): DFQATT, SNEGSKA (reference sequence). Trimming stripped 0 bases from V and 2 bases from J, with 7 bases between. This CDR3 is 13 amino acids long. In nucleotides, the CDR3 is TGCAGTGCTAGAGACCCAGTCAACTATGGCTACACCTTC. This codes for CSARDPVNYGYTF.

This clone was found many times. The V and J genes are TRBV2 and TRBJ1-1; no clear D gene. The CDR3 covers 14 residues. The V gene's germline CDR1 is SNHLY and CDR2 FYNNEI. The ends were cut back, 6 bases at V and 9 bases at J, with 20 bases in the middle. Here the CDR3 DNA reads TGTGCCAGCAGACGAGATATCGTTTTATTAAAAGCTTTCTTT. Translating gives CASRRDIVLLKAFF.

This clone was detected a few times. The genes are TRBV12-3 or TRBV12-4 and TRBJ2-1; 11 positions agree with TRBD2. Trimming removed 3 bases from V and 5 bases from J; junction bases left unmatched: 6. This CDR3 region has 16 residues. CDR3 nucleotides: TGTGCCAGCAGTTTTCTAGCGGGAGGAGGGAACAATGAGCAGTTCTTC. This translates into CASSFLAGGGNNEQFF.

The sample holds many counts of this clone. Since a much larger clone is just one base distant, this may be a read error. This chain links TRBV6-1 with TRBJ2-7; 9 nucleotides align to TRBD2. Trimming cost V 6 bases and J 6 bases; bases outside gene matches: 9. The CDR3 covers 14 residues. Germline V gives CDR1 MNHNS, CDR2 SASEGT. DNA for the CDR3: TGTGCCAGCAGAAGAGCTAGCGGGGTACTCGAGCAGTACTTC. Translated, it gives CASRRASGVLEQYF.

This clone was seen ten or more times. V gene TRBV20-1 combines with J gene TRBJ2-5, with a tentative D call TRBD1 (5 bases). The germline CDR1 and CDR2 sequences are DFQATT and SNEGSKA (reference sequence). The V end lost 5 bases, the J end lost 2 bases, and 15 bases lay between the germline ends. This CDR3 has 14 residues. The CDR3 bases are TGCAGTGCTTACCCGGATGGGGCGCAAGAGACCCAGTACTTC. Protein product: CSAYPDGAQETQYF.

This clone came up many times. The rearrangement joins TRBV5-1 to TRBJ1-5, with TRBD1 matching 8 bases. Germline assignment: CDR1 SGHRS and CDR2 YFSETQ. CDR3 length equals 16 residues. The V segment lost 4 bases and the J segment 4 bases; nucleotides outside the gene matches: 10. This chain's CDR3 is CASSGLGTGSNQPQHF. DNA for the CDR3: TGCGCCAGCAGCGGGTTGGGGACAGGATCAAATCAGCCCCAGCATTTT.

In this sample, this clone turned up many times. V usage is TRBV7-2 and J usage is TRBJ1-3, with D hard to call. Between the trimmed V and J ends, which lost 6 bases and 0 bases, there was a span of 9 bases. The CDR3 has 14 amino acids. Per germline, CDR1 SGHTA and CDR2 FQGNSA. CDR3 DNA sequence: TGTGCCAGCAGTCCACTGTACTCTGGAAACACCATATATTTT. Translation gives CASSPLYSGNTIYF.

The chain links TRBV6-1 to TRBJ2-6; D unclear. CDR1 is MNHNS and CDR2 is SASEGT in the germline V gene. The CDR3 runs 15 residues. Trimming stripped 1 base from V and 1 base from J, with 5 bases between. CDR3: CASSEGQSGANVLTF. CDR3 DNA sequence: TGTGCCAGCAGTGAAGGGCAGTCTGGGGCCAACGTCCTGACTTTC.

This clone came up many times. The chain combines TRBV4-2 with TRBJ2-3; 10 bases agree with TRBD1. The length of the CDR3 is 17 residues. Trimming took 4 bases from V and 3 from J; bases not matched to a gene: 10. Germline assignment: CDR1 LGHNA and CDR2 YNFKEQ. The CDR3 here is CASSPGTGENPTDTQYF. CDR3 nucleotides: TGTGCCAGCAGCCCAGGGACAGGGGAAAACCCTACAGATACGCAGTATTTT.